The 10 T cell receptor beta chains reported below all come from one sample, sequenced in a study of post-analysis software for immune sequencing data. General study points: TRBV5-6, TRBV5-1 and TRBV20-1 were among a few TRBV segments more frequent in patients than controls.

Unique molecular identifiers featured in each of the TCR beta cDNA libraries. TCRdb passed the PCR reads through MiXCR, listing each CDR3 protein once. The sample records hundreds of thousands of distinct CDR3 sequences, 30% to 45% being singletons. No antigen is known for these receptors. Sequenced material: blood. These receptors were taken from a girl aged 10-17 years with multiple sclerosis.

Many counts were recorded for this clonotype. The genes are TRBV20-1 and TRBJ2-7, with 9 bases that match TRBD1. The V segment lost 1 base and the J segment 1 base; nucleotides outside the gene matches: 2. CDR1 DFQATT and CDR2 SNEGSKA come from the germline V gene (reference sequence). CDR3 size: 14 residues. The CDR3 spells CSARGGTGSYEQYF. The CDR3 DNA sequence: TGCAGTGCTAGAGGGGGGACAGGGTCCTACGAGCAGTACTTC.

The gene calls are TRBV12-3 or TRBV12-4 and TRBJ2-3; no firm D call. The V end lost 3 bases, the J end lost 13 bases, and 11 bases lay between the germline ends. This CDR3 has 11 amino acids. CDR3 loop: CASSLGPHKYF. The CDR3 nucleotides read TGTGCCAGCAGTTTGGGCCCTCATAAGTATTTT.

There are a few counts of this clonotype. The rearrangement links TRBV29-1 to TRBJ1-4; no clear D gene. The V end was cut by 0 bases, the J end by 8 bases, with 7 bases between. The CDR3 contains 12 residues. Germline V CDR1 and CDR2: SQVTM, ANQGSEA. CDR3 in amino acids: CSVEDPREKLFF. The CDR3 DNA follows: TGCAGCGTTGAAGATCCCCGGGAAAAACTGTTTTTT. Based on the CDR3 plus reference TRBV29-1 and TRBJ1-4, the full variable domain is SAVISQKPSRDICQRGTSLTIQCQVDSQVTMMFWYRQQPGQSLTLIATANQGSEATYESGFVIDKFPISRPNLTFSTLTVSNMSPEDSSIYLCSVEDPREKLFFGSGTQLSVL.

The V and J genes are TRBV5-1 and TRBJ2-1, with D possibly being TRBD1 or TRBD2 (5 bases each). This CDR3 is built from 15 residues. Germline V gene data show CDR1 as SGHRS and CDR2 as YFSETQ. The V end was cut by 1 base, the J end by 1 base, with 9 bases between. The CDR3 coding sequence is TGCGCCAGCAGCTTGCTAGGGGAGTCCTACAATGAGCAGTTCTTC. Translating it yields CASSLLGESYNEQFF.

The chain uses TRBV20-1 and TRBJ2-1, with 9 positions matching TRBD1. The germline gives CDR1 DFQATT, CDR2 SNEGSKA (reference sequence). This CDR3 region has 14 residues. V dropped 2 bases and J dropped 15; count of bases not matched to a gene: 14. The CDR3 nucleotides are TGCAGTGCTAGAAGGGACAGGGTAAATGGTAGCCCGTTCTTC. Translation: CSARRDRVNGSPFF.

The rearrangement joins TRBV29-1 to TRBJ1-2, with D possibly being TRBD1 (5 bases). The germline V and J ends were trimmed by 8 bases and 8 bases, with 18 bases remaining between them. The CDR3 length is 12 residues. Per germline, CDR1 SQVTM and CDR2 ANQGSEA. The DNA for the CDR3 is TGCAGCATATCCCCGCAGGGTGAGGGCTACACCTTC. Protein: CSISPQGEGYTF.

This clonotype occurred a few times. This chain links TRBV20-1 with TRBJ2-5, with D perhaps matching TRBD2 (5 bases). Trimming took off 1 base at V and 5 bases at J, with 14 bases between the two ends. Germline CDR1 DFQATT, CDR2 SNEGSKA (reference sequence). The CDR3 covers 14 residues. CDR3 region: CSARGTAPQETQYF. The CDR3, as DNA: TGCAGTGCTAGAGGGACTGCCCCCCAGGAGACCCAGTACTTC.

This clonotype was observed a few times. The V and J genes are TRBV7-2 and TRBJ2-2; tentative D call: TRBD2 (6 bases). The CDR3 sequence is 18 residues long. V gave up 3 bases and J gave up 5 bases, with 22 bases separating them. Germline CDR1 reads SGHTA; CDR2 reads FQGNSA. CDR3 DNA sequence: TGTGCCAGCAGCTTGGGACTTCTTGTCAGGGTTGGGACCGGGGAGCTGTTTTTT. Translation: CASSLGLLVRVGTGELFF.

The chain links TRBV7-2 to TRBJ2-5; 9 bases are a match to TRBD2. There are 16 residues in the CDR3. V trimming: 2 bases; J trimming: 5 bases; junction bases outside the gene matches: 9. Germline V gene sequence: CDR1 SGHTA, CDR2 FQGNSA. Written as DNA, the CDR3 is TGTGCCAGCAGCTTACACCCGCGGGGGGGTATGGAGACCCAGTACTTC. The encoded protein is CASSLHPRGGMETQYF.

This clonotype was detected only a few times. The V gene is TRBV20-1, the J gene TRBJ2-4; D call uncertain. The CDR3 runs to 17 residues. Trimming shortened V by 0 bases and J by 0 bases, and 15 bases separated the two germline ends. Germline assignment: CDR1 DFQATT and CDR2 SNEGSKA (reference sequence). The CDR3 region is CSARDIRAAPAKNIQYF. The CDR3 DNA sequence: TGCAGTGCTAGAGATATTAGGGCCGCACCAGCCAAAAACATTCAGTACTTC.